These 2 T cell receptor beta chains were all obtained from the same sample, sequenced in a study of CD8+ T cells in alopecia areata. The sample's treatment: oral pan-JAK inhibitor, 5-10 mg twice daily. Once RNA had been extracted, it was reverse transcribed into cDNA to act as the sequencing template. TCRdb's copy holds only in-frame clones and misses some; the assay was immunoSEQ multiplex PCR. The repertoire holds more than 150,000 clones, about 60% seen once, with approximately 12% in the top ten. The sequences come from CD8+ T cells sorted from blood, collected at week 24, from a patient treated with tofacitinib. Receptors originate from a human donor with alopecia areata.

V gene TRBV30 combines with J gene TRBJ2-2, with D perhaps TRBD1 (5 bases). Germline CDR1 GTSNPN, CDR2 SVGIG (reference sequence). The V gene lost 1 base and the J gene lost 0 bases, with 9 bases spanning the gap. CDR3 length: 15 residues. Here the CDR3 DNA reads TGTGCCTGGAGTGCGGAGACAGCGAACACCGGGGAGCTGTTTTTT. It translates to CAWSAETANTGELFF.

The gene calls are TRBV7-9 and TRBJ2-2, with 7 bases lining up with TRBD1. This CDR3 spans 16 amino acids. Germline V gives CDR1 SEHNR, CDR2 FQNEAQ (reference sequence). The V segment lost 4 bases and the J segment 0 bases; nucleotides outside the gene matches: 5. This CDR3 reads CASSSWTGANTGELFF. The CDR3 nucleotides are TGTGCCAGCAGCTCCTGGACAGGAGCGAACACCGGGGAGCTGTTTTTT.